This T cell receptor (beta chain) was obtained from a study of cytomegalovirus exposure and HLA in healthy donors. Study-wide findings and caveats: For most TCR sequences rarity was the rule, although some public TCRs occurred in many donors. Diagnosis of cytomegalovirus status made by the classifier reportedly showed high specificity and sensitivity. Cytomegalovirus-associated TCR beta chains were listed, numbering over 150.

Germline V CDR1 and CDR2: SGDLS, YYNGEE. The junction had 11 bases not matched to a gene; V was cut back by 3 bases and J by 3 bases. The CDR3 has 17 residues. As to this clone: Antigen unknown.

Assay used: immunoSEQ multiplex PCR; TCRdb lists only in-frame clones, some missing. The sample consists of 250,000 or so clones, 80% to 90% of them appearing once. Separate from the approximately 650-subject first cohort, the approximately 120-subject validation cohort was the one that the donors belonged to. The sequenced sample consisted of PBMCs. This TCR derives from a man between 18 and 29 years old in good health and CMV-seronegative. The V call is TRBV9, the J call TRBJ2-2, with 7 bases that match TRBD2. CDR3 sequence reads: CASSAVTGTTYTGELFF. Written as DNA, the CDR3 is TGTGCCAGCAGCGCCGTGACCGGGACTACTTACACCGGGGAGCTGTTTTTT.